Below, one T cell receptor beta chain is given with its context. In the original analysis: The authors estimated nucleated cell counts from reference gene primer amplification. Using immunoSEQ multiplex PCR, the repertoire was profiled, and TCRdb retains in-frame clones only, with some absent. V, J and clone size derive from that table, while D and trimming were established from the DNA sequence. The sample consists of around 180,000 clones, approximately 87% of them appearing once. The CDR3 covers 17 residues. Germline V gene sequence: CDR1 SNHLY, CDR2 FYNNEI. V shed 6 bases, J shed 0 bases, and the junction held 10 bases outside the gene matches. The data were obtained in a study of blood T cell repertoires in COVID-19. Overall study context: Spain, Italy and the United States supplied samples that represented acute and convalescent COVID-19. PBMCs, B-cell-depleted T cells, or T cells provided the cDNA or gDNA that made up the material.

This TCR derives from a man aged 40-49 years with active or convalescent COVID-19. The sequencing sample was made of peripheral blood. This chain uses TRBV2 with TRBJ2-4; TRBD1 agrees at 8 bases. The CDR3 here is CASSLRQGIVAKNIQYF. DNA for the CDR3: TGTGCCAGCAGCTTAAGACAGGGGATTGTAGCCAAAAACATTCAGTACTTC.